Listed below are T cell receptor beta chains from one sample, sequenced in a study of glioma-infiltrating T cells. TCRdb re-called the multiplex PCR reads through MiXCR, storing one row per CDR3 protein. The sample lists around 120,000 distinct CDR3 sequences; around 25% were seen once. The sequencing input was glioma tissue, nonneoplastic brain tissue, or PBMCs (not recorded which). These receptors were obtained from a human donor with low-grade glioma or glioblastoma, undergoing nonglioma brain surgery, or in good health (not recorded which). CDR3s include the opening cysteine and the closing phenylalanine or tryptophan. A D gene is named only where the DNA matches it firmly. Expanded clones get a size class; other rows say once, few or many, or leave the size out.

TRBJ2-2 NA TRBD1 TRBV4-2 TGTGCCAGCAGCCACCCAAAGAGACAGGGGAACACCGGGGAGCTGTTTTTT CASSHPKRQGNTGELFF
TRBJ1-1 few NA TRBV2 TGTGCCAGCTGTCTACGTGAGACCACTGAAGCTTTCTTT CASCLRETTEAFF
TRBJ2-3 NA TRBD1 TRBV3-1 TGTGCCAGCAGCCAAGCCGGGACAGGGGACGCAGATACGCAGTATTTT CASSQAGTGDADTQYF
TRBJ2-1 many TRBD1 TRBV6-1 TGTGCCAGCAGTTTCTTTGTGGCCGGACAGGGTCCCTACAATGAGCAGTTCTTC CASSFFVAGQGPYNEQFF
TRBJ1-3 few NA TRBV5-4 TGTGCCAGCAGCTTGAGTTCGGGGAAAACCATATATTTT CASSLSSGKTIYF
TRBJ1-5 NA NA TRBV3-1 TGTGCCAGCAGCCAAGATCTGGGTCAGCCCCAGCATTTT CASSQDLGQPQHF
TRBJ2-5 many TRBD2 TRBV25-1 TGTGCCAGCAGTGCCGCTAGCGGGGGGTTTGGAGAGACCCAGTACTTC CASSAASGGFGETQYF
TRBJ2-3 many TRBD2 TRBV7-2 TGTGCCAGCAGCTCATCTGGCGGGGGGACGACAGATACGCAGTATTTT CASSSSGGGTTDTQYF
TRBJ2-1 few TRBD1 TRBV10-1 TGCGCCAGCAGCCTGAACAGGGGGAATGAGCAGTTCTTC CASSLNRGNEQFF
TRBJ1-2 few NA TRBV20-1 TGCAGTGCTGACGGACTATACCAGCCTGGCGATGGCTACACCTTC CSADGLYQPGDGYTF
TRBJ1-6 NA NA TRBV19 TGTGCCAGTAGGCATTCCTCCTATAATTCACCCCTCCACTTT CASRHSSYNSPLHF
TRBJ1-5 many TRBD1 TRBV6-1 TGTGCCAGCAGTACAGGGGTCCAGCCCCAGCATTTT CASSTGVQPQHF
TRBJ2-3 NA NA TRBV12-3/TRBV12-4 TGTGCCAGCAACAGGGACTATAGCACAGATACGCAGTATTTT CASNRDYSTDTQYF
TRBJ1-4 NA NA TRBV2 TGTGCCGTTAACTCGGAAAAACTGTTTTTT CAVNSEKLFF
TRBJ2-5 many NA TRBV6-6 TGTGCCAGCAGTTACGCAGGGTCCAGAGAGACCCAGTACTTC CASSYAGSRETQYF
TRBJ2-2 few NA TRBV28 TGTGCCAGCAGTTTTAGGGGGGTGAACACCGGGGAGCTGTTTTTT CASSFRGVNTGELFF
TRBJ1-2 NA NA TRBV12-3/TRBV12-4 TGTGCCAGCACGAGAAGGGGAGGATATGGCTACACCTTC CASTRRGGYGYTF
TRBJ1-1 NA TRBD1 TRBV28 TGTGCCAGCACCCGGGACAGGGGTTGGGACACTGAAGCTTTCTTT CASTRDRGWDTEAFF
TRBJ2-1 many NA TRBV20-1 TGCAGTGCTAGAGATCCTAGTTACAAGCAGTTCTTC CSARDPSYKQFF
TRBJ2-3 NA NA TRBV7-3 TGTGCCAGCGCCAGAGGAGCGGATACGCAGTATTTT CASARGADTQYF
TRBJ1-1 many TRBD1 TRBV27 TGTGCCAGCAGGCCCGGGACAGGGAATACTGAAGCTTTCTTT CASRPGTGNTEAFF
TRBJ1-2 NA TRBD1 TRBV28 TGTGCCAGCAGTTTATGGTTAGGGGGCGCCTATGGCTACACCTTC CASSLWLGGAYGYTF
TRBJ1-5 many NA TRBV20-1 TGCAGTGCGATCGGCATCAATCAGCCCCAGCATTTT CSAIGINQPQHF
TRBJ1-2 few NA TRBV10-1 TGCGCCAGAGGACAGTACTTAAATGGCTACACCTTC CARGQYLNGYTF
TRBJ1-2 NA NA TRBV6-1 TGTGCCAGCAGTTGGGACGGGACGTCTAACTATGGCTACACCTTC CASSWDGTSNYGYTF
TRBJ2-1 NA NA TRBV18 TGTGCCAGCTCACCGCTCCGGGACTCAGAGCAGTTCTTC CASSPLRDSEQFF
TRBJ2-1 NA TRBD2 TRBV20-1 TGCAGTGCGCACCGGTCGAGCGGGGCATCCTACAATGAGCAGTTCTTC CSAHRSSGASYNEQFF
TRBJ2-1 many NA TRBV6-1 TGTGCCAGCAGCCCCCCCCGGGGGCGGGGCCACTTC CASSPPRGRGHF
TRBJ1-1 many NA TRBV6-1 TGTGCCAGCAGCACCCTGGGGAGGACCACTGAAGCTTTCTTT CASSTLGRTTEAFF
TRBJ1-2 NA NA TRBV19 TGTGCCAGTAGTATAGGGACGGCCTATGGCTACACCTTC CASSIGTAYGYTF